What follows are 17 T cell receptor beta chains derived from one specimen sequenced in a study of T-cell memory formation after mild COVID-19. TCRdb itself ran the 5' RACE reads through MiXCR, one entry per CDR3 protein. The sample has about 290,000 distinct CDR3 sequences; approximately 16% are singletons. What was sequenced was PBMCs or a T cell subset sorted from them (not recorded which). Receptor source: a man younger than 30 who had mild COVID-19 (a few samples of this study predate the infection). Cell type and time point are not known.

The genes are TRBV6-5 and TRBJ1-6; no clear D. The V end lost 6 bases, the J end lost 7 bases, and 10 bases lay between the germline ends. Germline-derived CDR1 and CDR2 are MNHEY and SVGAGI. CDR3 length equals 13 residues. The CDR3 loop is CASRRRLNSPLHF. CDR3 DNA sequence: TGTGCCAGCAGGAGGCGACTGAATTCACCCCTCCACTTT.

Many counts were recorded for this clonotype. This sequence joins TRBV18 and TRBJ1-1, with D tentatively TRBD1 (6 bases). Trimming took 0 bases from V and 7 from J, leaving 27 bases between them. Germline lookup yields CDR1 KGHSH and CDR2 LQKENI. The CDR3 has 19 amino acids. CDR3 DNA: TGTGCCAGCTCACCACCGTTGGTTTACAGGGAGTGGGGGGATTATGAAGCTTTCTTT. Translation: CASSPPLVYREWGDYEAFF. Full variable domain (remainder filled in from reference TRBV18 and TRBJ1-1): NAGVMQNPRHLVRRRGQEARLRCSPMKGHSHVYWYRQLPEEGLKFMVYLQKENIIDESGMPKERFSAEFPKEGPSILRIQQVVRGDSAAYFCASSPPLVYREWGDYEAFFGQGTRLTVV.

V and J are TRBV11-2 and TRBJ1-1, with D possibly matching TRBD1 (5 bases). Looked up from germline, CDR1 is SGHAT and CDR2 is FQNNGV. V was trimmed by 4 bases and J by 2 bases, leaving 23 bases between them. The CDR3 contains 18 residues. CDR3 in amino acids: CASSSRGFIGARNTEAFF. As DNA, the CDR3 is TGTGCCAGCAGCTCCCGGGGTTTCATCGGGGCCCGTAACACTGAAGCTTTCTTT. The full variable domain, in which reference TRBV11-2 and TRBJ1-1 provide the parts outside the CDR3, is EAGVAQSPRYKIIEKRQSVAFWCNPISGHATLYWYQQILGQGPKLLIQFQNNGVVDDSQLPKDRFSAERLKGVDSTLKIQPAKLEDSAVYLCASSSRGFIGARNTEAFFGQGTRLTVV.

The rearrangement links TRBV5-1 to TRBJ1-4; the D gene is possibly TRBD1 (5 bases). V gave up 3 bases and J gave up 4 bases, with 16 bases separating them. CDR1 is SGHRS and CDR2 is YFSETQ in the germline V gene. The CDR3 consists of 16 residues. This CDR3 is CASSSGTVPGNEKLFF. CDR3 coding DNA: TGCGCCAGCAGCTCGGGGACGGTCCCTGGTAATGAAAAACTGTTTTTT.

This sequence joins TRBV7-2 and TRBJ1-1, with TRBD1 matching over 7 bases. This CDR3 is 14 amino acids long. V lost 5 bases to trimming and J lost 8 bases; unmatched junction nucleotides: 11. Germline CDR1 reads SGHTA; CDR2 reads FQGNSA. The CDR3 region has the DNA TGTGCCAGCAGCCCAGGGACAGCGATCAGGGAAGCTTTCTTT. Encoded protein: CASSPGTAIREAFF.

This clonotype was observed many times. The gene calls are TRBV20-1 and TRBJ2-3; 9 bases line up with TRBD1. The J segment lost 0 bases and the V segment lost 5 bases, leaving 6 bases of the junction unmatched. The CDR3 is 15 amino acids. Germline loops: CDR1 DFQATT, CDR2 SNEGSKA (reference sequence). The CDR3 reads CSAGRQGGSTDTQYF. As DNA, the CDR3 is TGCAGTGCTGGCAGACAGGGGGGGAGCACAGATACGCAGTATTTT.

The chain employs TRBV4-1 and TRBJ2-7, with D perhaps assigned TRBD1 or TRBD2 (6 bases each). The CDR3 extends over 15 amino acids. Germline values: CDR1 MGHRA, CDR2 YSYEKL. The V end was cut by 0 bases, the J end by 7 bases, with 16 bases between. The CDR3: CASSQEEGGPAEQYF. The CDR3 region has the DNA TGCGCCAGCAGCCAAGAAGAGGGGGGTCCAGCAGAGCAGTACTTC.

This clonotype was observed once. The chain combines TRBV4-2 with TRBJ1-2; D uncertain. Germline V gene sequence: CDR1 LGHNA, CDR2 YNFKEQ. This CDR3 has 14 amino acids. V lost 0 bases to trimming and J lost 6 bases, with 11 bases between them. The CDR3 coding sequence is TGTGCCAGCAGCCAAGACTCTGGGCAGCATGGCTACACCTTC. This encodes CASSQDSGQHGYTF.

This clonotype was seen many times. The J gene is TRBJ2-3, the V gene TRBV7-9; perhaps TRBD2 as D (7 bases). Germline CDR1 SEHNR, CDR2 FQNEAQ (reference sequence). Trimming took 4 bases from V and 1 from J, leaving 12 bases between them. The CDR3 extends over 15 amino acids. CDR3 sequence: CASSSTGGRTDTQYF. The DNA for the CDR3 is TGTGCCAGCAGCTCCACGGGGGGCCGCACAGATACGCAGTATTTT. The full variable domain, its missing parts supplied by reference TRBV7-9 and TRBJ2-3, is DTGVSQNPRHKITKRGQNVTFRCDPISEHNRLYWYRQTLGQGPEFLTYFQNEAQLEKSRLLSDRFSAERPKGSFSTLEIQRTEQGDSAMYLCASSSTGGRTDTQYFGPGTRLTVL.

This clonotype was found a few times. The rearrangement joins TRBV5-4 to TRBJ1-2; the D is unclear. Germline-derived CDR1 and CDR2 are SGHNT and YYREEE (reference sequence). Deletions cut 2 bases from V and 1 base from J, with 9 bases between. The CDR3 extends over 14 amino acids. The CDR3 region is CASSFDNHNYGYTF. The DNA of the CDR3 is TGTGCCAGCAGCTTTGACAATCATAACTATGGCTACACCTTC.

This clonotype was counted between two and nine times. The V and J genes are TRBV29-1 and TRBJ2-7; 8 positions match TRBD2. The CDR3 spans 13 residues. The germline gives CDR1 SQVTM, CDR2 ANQGSEA. J lost 6 bases, V lost 6 bases, and 10 bases had no gene match. CDR3 nucleotide sequence: TGCAGCGTACGTCGGACTAGCTGGACCGAGCAGTACTTC. Its protein is CSVRRTSWTEQYF.

This chain joins TRBV20-1 and TRBJ2-3; a weak D match, TRBD2 (5 bases). Per germline, CDR1 DFQATT and CDR2 SNEGSKA (reference sequence). The CDR3 consists of 16 residues. V was trimmed by 5 bases and J by 0 bases, leaving 18 bases between them. The CDR3 DNA is TGCAGTGCTCCGCCGCTTTACAGCGGTAGCACAGATACGCAGTATTTT. This codes for CSAPPLYSGSTDTQYF.

A few counts support this clonotype. CDR3 in amino acids: CASSYSIRDTGELFF. The CDR3 DNA is TGTGCCAGCAGTTACTCGATACGGGACACCGGGGAGCTGTTTTTT. The chain joins TRBV6-5 to TRBJ2-2; D not certain. CDR1 and CDR2 (germline): MNHEY, SVGAGI. Trimming cost V 0 bases and J 3 bases, with 8 bases left between them. The CDR3 totals 15 residues.

Here the CDR3 reads CASSQAGGPTEAFF. CDR3 coding DNA: TGCGCCAGCAGCCAAGCGGGGGGTCCCACTGAAGCTTTCTTT. The genes are TRBV4-3 and TRBJ1-1, with D perhaps TRBD1 (5 bases). Germline V gene lookup returns CDR1 LGHNA and CDR2 YSLEER. This CDR3 is 14 amino acids long. Trimming took off 1 base at V and 4 bases at J, with 10 bases between the two ends.

This clonotype was picked up a small number of times. The chain couples TRBV19 to TRBJ1-2, with 7 nucleotides matching TRBD1. Looked up from germline, CDR1 is LNHDA and CDR2 is SQIVND (reference sequence). Germline trimming cut 10 bases from V and 2 bases from J; bases unmatched to any gene: 13. This CDR3 has 15 residues. The CDR3 nucleotides are TGTGCCACCCAGCCCAATGGAGGGGGCAACTATGGCTACACCTTC. Protein sequence: CATQPNGGGNYGYTF.

This clonotype was recorded at least ten times. Here the CDR3 reads CASSRGLAGSFGETQYF. CDR3 bases: TGTGCCAGCAGCCGTGGACTAGCGGGGTCCTTTGGGGAGACCCAGTACTTC. This chain connects TRBV6-6 to TRBJ2-5, with 12 bases fitting TRBD2. Germline CDR1 is MNHNY and CDR2 is SVGAGI (reference sequence). V trimming: 6 bases; J trimming: 5 bases; junction bases outside the gene matches: 13. This CDR3 spans 17 amino acids.

CDR3 loop: CASSHETSGANVLTF. The CDR3 nucleotides read TGTGCCAGCAGTCATGAGACCTCTGGGGCCAACGTCCTGACTTTC. V and J are TRBV6-5 and TRBJ2-6; D is unclear. CDR1 and CDR2 from the germline V gene are MNHEY and SVGAGI. The V gene lost 5 bases and the J gene lost 0 bases, with 8 bases spanning the gap. The CDR3 covers 15 residues.